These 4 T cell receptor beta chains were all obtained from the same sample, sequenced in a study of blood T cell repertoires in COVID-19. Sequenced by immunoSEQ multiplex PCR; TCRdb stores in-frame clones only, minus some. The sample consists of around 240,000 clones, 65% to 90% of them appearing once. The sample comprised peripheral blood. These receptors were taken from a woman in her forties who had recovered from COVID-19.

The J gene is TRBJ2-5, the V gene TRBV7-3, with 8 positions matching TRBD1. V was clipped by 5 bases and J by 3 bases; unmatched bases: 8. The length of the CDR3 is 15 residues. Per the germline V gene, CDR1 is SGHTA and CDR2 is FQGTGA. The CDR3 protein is CASSRQGMTEETQYF. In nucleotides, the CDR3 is TGTGCCAGCAGCCGACAGGGGATGACCGAAGAGACCCAGTACTTC.

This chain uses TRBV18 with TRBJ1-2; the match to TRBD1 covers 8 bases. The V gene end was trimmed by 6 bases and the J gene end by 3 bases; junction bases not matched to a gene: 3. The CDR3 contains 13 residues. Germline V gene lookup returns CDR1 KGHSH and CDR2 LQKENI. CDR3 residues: CASSTQGDYGYTF. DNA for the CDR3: TGTGCCAGCTCGACACAGGGGGACTATGGCTACACCTTC.

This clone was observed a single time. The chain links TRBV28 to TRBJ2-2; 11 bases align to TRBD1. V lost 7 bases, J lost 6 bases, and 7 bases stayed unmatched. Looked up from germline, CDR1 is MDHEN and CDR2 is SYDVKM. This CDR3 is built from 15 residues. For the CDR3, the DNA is TGTGCCAGCACATCACCGGGACAGGGGGCCGGGGAGCTGTTTTTT. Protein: CASTSPGQGAGELFF.

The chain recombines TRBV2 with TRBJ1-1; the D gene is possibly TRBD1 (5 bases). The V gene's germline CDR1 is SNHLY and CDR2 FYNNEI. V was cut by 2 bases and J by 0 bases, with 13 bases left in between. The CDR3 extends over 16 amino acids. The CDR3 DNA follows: TGTGCCAGCAGTGAATTAGGGGCAGGGATGAACACTGAAGCTTTCTTT. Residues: CASSELGAGMNTEAFF.